A selection of T cell receptor beta chains follows, all from one sample in a study of cytomegalovirus exposure and HLA in healthy donors. TCRdb's table, derived via immunoSEQ multiplex PCR, lists solely in-frame clones and lacks some. Its listing shows around 65,000 clones. Sequencing was carried out using PBMCs. The receptors here all came from a boy under 18 in good health and CMV-seronegative. Each CDR3 is given with its conserved first and last residue. D genes are given only for firm matches.

CDR3 DNA: TGTGCCAGCAAGGGACAGGGGGTAAAAAATGAAGCTTTCTTT
CDR3 protein: CASKGQGVKNEAFF
J gene: TRBJ1-1
V gene: TRBV6-1
D gene: TRBD1

CDR3 DNA: TGTGCCAGCAGGGACAGGGGGTATCTTCCCAATGAGCAGTTCTTC
CDR3 protein: CASRDRGYLPNEQFF
J gene: TRBJ2-1
V gene: TRBV6-1
D gene: TRBD1

CDR3 DNA: TGCGCCAGCAGCTTGTGGGGCGGAGATAATGAAAAACTGTTTTTT
CDR3 protein: CASSLWGGDNEKLFF
J gene: TRBJ1-4
V gene: TRBV5-1
D gene: .

CDR3 DNA: TGTGCCAGCAGTTTCCGGGGACAAGGAGGGACCCAGTACTTC
CDR3 protein: CASSFRGQGGTQYF
J gene: TRBJ2-5
V gene: TRBV28
D gene: .

CDR3 DNA: TGTGCCAGCAGCCCCCGGACCGGGGGAGGAAACACCATATATTTT
CDR3 protein: CASSPRTGGGNTIYF
J gene: TRBJ1-3
V gene: TRBV9
D gene: .

CDR3 DNA: TGTGCCAGCAGCTTATTCGGGACAGGATCTTACGAGCAGTACTTC
CDR3 protein: CASSLFGTGSYEQYF
J gene: TRBJ2-7
V gene: TRBV7-2
D gene: TRBD1

CDR3 DNA: TGTGCCTGGAGTGTAGGGGGCACAAAATATGGCTACACCTTC
CDR3 protein: CAWSVGGTKYGYTF
J gene: TRBJ1-2
V gene: TRBV30
D gene: TRBD1

CDR3 DNA: TGCGCCAGCAGCTTTGGGGCCCGCAATGAGCAGTTCTTC
CDR3 protein: CASSFGARNEQFF
J gene: TRBJ2-1
V gene: TRBV5-1
D gene: .

CDR3 DNA: TGTGCCGTAGGAGGCCAACCCCAAGAGACCCAGTACTTC
CDR3 protein: CAVGGQPQETQYF
J gene: TRBJ2-5
V gene: TRBV19
D gene: .

CDR3 DNA: TGTGCCAGCAGCCTATCGACTAGCGGCGCGCGGATCTTC
CDR3 protein: CASSLSTSGARIF
J gene: TRBJ2-1
V gene: TRBV7-2
D gene: TRBD2

CDR3 DNA: TGTGCCAGCAGCATACTGGACAGGGGGATCTACGAGCAGTACTTC
CDR3 protein: CASSILDRGIYEQYF
J gene: TRBJ2-7
V gene: TRBV21-1
D gene: .

CDR3 DNA: TGCAGCGTGTCACAGGGTTCCACTGAAGCTTTCTTT
CDR3 protein: CSVSQGSTEAFF
J gene: TRBJ1-1
V gene: TRBV29-1
D gene: .

CDR3 DNA: TGTGCCAGCAGTGAGGACAGTCTAGGAGAGACCCAGTACTTC
CDR3 protein: CASSEDSLGETQYF
J gene: TRBJ2-5
V gene: TRBV27
D gene: .

CDR3 DNA: TGTGCCAGCAGCCTGTCTATCAGGGTTCGGGAGACCCAGTACTTC
CDR3 protein: CASSLSIRVRETQYF
J gene: TRBJ2-5
V gene: TRBV5-6
D gene: .

CDR3 DNA: TGTGCCTGGAGTGTAGGGGCAGCTAACACAGATACGCAGTATTTT
CDR3 protein: CAWSVGAANTDTQYF
J gene: TRBJ2-3
V gene: TRBV30
D gene: .

CDR3 DNA: TGCGCCAGCAGGGAGGCCCAGGGGTACAATGAGCAGTTCTTC
CDR3 protein: CASREAQGYNEQFF
J gene: TRBJ2-1
V gene: TRBV5-1
D gene: .

CDR3 DNA: TGTGCCAGCAGGACCGACCCTGACAGGCGGCGAAACACTGAAGCTTTCTTT
CDR3 protein: CASRTDPDRRRNTEAFF
J gene: TRBJ1-1
V gene: TRBV27
D gene: .

CDR3 DNA: TGTGCCAGTAGTTTACAGGGTAGATATACTGAAGCTTTCTTT
CDR3 protein: CASSLQGRYTEAFF
J gene: TRBJ1-1
V gene: TRBV19
D gene: .

CDR3 DNA: TGTGCCAGCAGCATTAAGACAGGGGGTACTGAAGCTTTCTTT
CDR3 protein: CASSIKTGGTEAFF
J gene: TRBJ1-1
V gene: TRBV7-6
D gene: TRBD1

CDR3 DNA: TGCGCCAGCAGCTTGTTACAGGGTGAAGCTTTCTTT
CDR3 protein: CASSLLQGEAFF
J gene: TRBJ1-1
V gene: TRBV5-1
D gene: .